One sample yielded the 18 T cell receptor beta chains listed below, sequenced in a study of blood T cell repertoires in COVID-19. Clones were read by immunoSEQ multiplex PCR, and TCRdb kept only the in-frame ones, dropping some. The data show tens of thousands of clones, roughly 89% seen once. Sequencing was done on a sample of peripheral blood. Receptors originate from a woman aged 70-85 years with active COVID-19.

The J gene is TRBJ1-6, the V gene TRBV4-2, with D possibly matching TRBD1 (6 bases). The CDR3 has 16 residues. The germline V and J ends were trimmed by 4 bases and 9 bases, with 19 bases remaining between them. CDR1 LGHNA and CDR2 YNFKEQ come from the germline V gene. CDR3 in DNA: TGTGCCAGCAGCCCCTCGGACGGGGGGGCACGTTCACCCCTCCACTTT. The encoded protein is CASSPSDGGARSPLHF.

This sequence joins TRBV12-3 or TRBV12-4 and TRBJ1-5; maybe TRBD1 (6 bases). V lost 2 bases and J lost 10, with 9 bases in between. The CDR3 extends over 12 amino acids. In DNA, the CDR3 is TGTGCCAGCAGTTTACCCAGGGGCCCCCAGCATTTT. Translating gives CASSLPRGPQHF.

In this sample, this clone turned up once. This chain connects TRBV9 to TRBJ2-7, with D unclear. Germline V CDR1 and CDR2: SGDLS, YYNGEE. This CDR3 spans 15 amino acids. Trimming removed 0 bases from V and 5 bases from J, with 15 bases in between. The CDR3 DNA sequence: TGTGCCAGCAGCGTAGATGGCACCCTAGGCCACGAGCAGTACTTC. Translation gives CASSVDGTLGHEQYF.

The V call is TRBV15, the J call TRBJ2-5; D remains ambiguous. Germline CDR1 is LNHNV and CDR2 is YYDKDF (reference sequence). The V end lost 0 bases, the J end lost 3 bases, and 8 bases lay between the germline ends. The CDR3 extends over 14 amino acids. The CDR3 protein is CATSRDPGEETQYF. For the CDR3, the DNA is TGTGCCACCAGCAGAGATCCCGGTGAAGAGACCCAGTACTTC.

J is TRBJ1-1 and V is TRBV19; 9 positions agree with TRBD1. CDR3 length: 15 residues. From germline, CDR1 is LNHDA and CDR2 SQIVND (reference sequence). With 6 bases clipped from V and 0 bases from J, the junction kept 5 bases outside the gene matches. Here the CDR3 reads CASSPQGALNTEAFF. The CDR3 DNA reads TGTGCCAGTAGCCCACAGGGGGCGCTGAACACTGAAGCTTTCTTT.

This chain joins TRBV4-1 and TRBJ2-3, with 8 bases lining up with TRBD2. The trim removed 4 bases at V and 1 base at J, leaving 4 bases unmatched. This CDR3 has 15 residues. Germline lookup yields CDR1 MGHRA and CDR2 YSYEKL. The CDR3 DNA reads TGCGCCAGCAGCCTAACTAGCGGCGGCACAGATACGCAGTATTTT. This codes for CASSLTSGGTDTQYF.

The chain carries TRBV6-5 and TRBJ2-3; no definite D call. The V end was cut by 7 bases, the J end by 3 bases, with 14 bases between. Germline V gene data show CDR1 as MNHEY and CDR2 as SVGAGI. The CDR3 is 14 residues long. The CDR3 DNA follows: TGTGCCAGCACCCCCCACCCAGGTACAGATACGCAGTATTTT. Residues: CASTPHPGTDTQYF.

In its sample, this clone was seen a few times. This rearrangement joins TRBV5-1 to TRBJ2-7, with 11 nucleotides matching TRBD1. CDR1 SGHRS and CDR2 YFSETQ come from the germline V gene. Trimming at V came to 4 bases and at J to 2 bases, leaving 2 bases not matched to a gene. The CDR3 length is 14 residues. The CDR3: CASSAGQGAYEQYF. DNA for the CDR3: TGCGCCAGCAGCGCGGGACAGGGGGCCTACGAGCAGTACTTC.

The chain carries TRBV19 and TRBJ2-1, with 7 nucleotides matching TRBD2. This CDR3 region has 13 residues. Germline V lookup: CDR1 LNHDA, CDR2 SQIVND (reference sequence). After removal of 6 bases from V and 7 bases from J, the junction contained 6 bases not matched to a gene. The CDR3 DNA reads as TGTGCCAGTAGCCGGCGGGGGTATAATGAGCAGTTCTTC. It specifies CASSRRGYNEQFF.

The genes are TRBV19 and TRBJ2-3, with D possibly matching TRBD2 (6 bases). Germline CDR1 reads LNHDA; CDR2 reads SQIVND (reference sequence). Trimming stripped 5 bases from V and 3 bases from J, with 12 bases between. The CDR3 covers 14 residues. The CDR3 DNA follows: TGTGCCAGTAGTTCCCTTGGGACTACAGATACGCAGTATTTT. Translation: CASSSLGTTDTQYF.

The V and J genes are TRBV27 and TRBJ2-1, with D possibly being TRBD1 (7 bases). Germline loops: CDR1 MNHEY, CDR2 SMNVEV (reference sequence). V was clipped by 6 bases and J by 4 bases, with 13 bases between them. The CDR3 has 14 amino acids. Written as DNA, the CDR3 is TGTGCCAGCAGGGAGACAGGGACTTACAATGAGCAGTTCTTC. Residues: CASRETGTYNEQFF.

J is TRBJ1-1 and V is TRBV11-3, with TRBD1 matching over 8 bases. Germline loops: CDR1 SGHNT, CDR2 YENEEA. This CDR3 has 13 residues. V dropped 2 bases and J dropped 6; count of bases not matched to a gene: 2. This CDR3 reads CASSLTTGAEAFF. The CDR3 region has the DNA TGTGCCAGCAGCTTAACGACAGGGGCTGAAGCTTTCTTT.

The rearrangement joins TRBV3-1 (or the pseudogene TRBV3-2) to TRBJ1-1; no firm D call. Deletions cut 1 base from V and 5 bases from J, with 5 bases between. The CDR3 is made up of 12 amino acids. Per the germline V gene, CDR1 is LGHDT and CDR2 is YNNKEL (reference sequence). This chain's CDR3 is CASSQGETEAFF. CDR3 sequence (DNA): TGTGCCAGCAGCCAAGGAGAGACTGAAGCTTTCTTT.

The chain carries TRBV5-1 and TRBJ2-7, with a tentative D call TRBD2 (7 bases). Germline-derived CDR1 and CDR2 are SGHRS and YFSETQ. CDR3 length: 15 residues. Trimming stripped 4 bases from V and 9 bases from J, with 23 bases between. The CDR3 spells CASSTGTRGGGGQYF. DNA for the CDR3: TGCGCCAGCAGCACCGGGACTCGCGGGGGAGGGGGGCAGTACTTC.

This clone appeared once. Germline is not matched at one junction end, which may reflect a read error. This rearrangement joins TRBV7-9 to TRBJ2-7; no clear D gene. CDR3 length: 12 amino acids. Germline loops: CDR1 SEHNR, CDR2 FQNEAQ (reference sequence). CDR3 in amino acids: CASSETTFLTFF. In nucleotides, the CDR3 is TGTGCCAGCAGCGAAACGACATTCCTAACCTTTTTC.

The genes are TRBV6-5 and TRBJ1-5; D is perhaps TRBD1 (6 bases). With 6 bases removed from V and 8 bases from J, the gap between germline ends came to 14 bases. The CDR3 length is 13 residues. Germline loops: CDR1 MNHEY, CDR2 SVGAGI. CDR3 region: CASSRQVLEPQHF. In DNA, the CDR3 is TGTGCCAGCAGCCGACAGGTCCTCGAGCCCCAGCATTTT.

The V call is TRBV28, the J call TRBJ2-2; TRBD2 agrees at 8 bases. Looked up from germline, CDR1 is MDHEN and CDR2 is SYDVKM. The ends lost 3 bases at V and 4 bases at J; junction bases unmatched: 4. CDR3 length: 15 residues. The CDR3, as DNA: TGTGCCAGCAGTTTTGGGCTAGCGGGCACCGGGGAGCTGTTTTTT. This translates into CASSFGLAGTGELFF.

This sequence joins TRBV7-3 and TRBJ1-6; 8 bases are a match to TRBD1. V shed 5 bases, J shed 6 bases, and the junction held 3 bases outside the gene matches. The CDR3 has 14 residues. The germline gives CDR1 SGHTA, CDR2 FQGTGA. CDR3 in DNA: TGTGCCAGCAGCGTACAGGGGGGTAATTCACCCCTCCACTTT. This sequence encodes CASSVQGGNSPLHF.